The rows below give T cell receptor beta chains drawn from one sample of a study of T cells in Graves' hyperthyroidism and ophthalmopathy. TCRdb re-called the multiplex PCR reads with MiXCR, one entry per CDR3 protein. The data contain over 650,000 distinct CDR3 sequences, 45% of them singletons. Sequencing was performed on peripheral blood or thyroid tissue (not recorded which). The receptors stem from an adult man with Graves' disease, either hyperthyroidism or ophthalmopathy (not recorded which). Both conserved end residues are part of each CDR3. The D gene is left open where the match is weak. Expanded clones get a size class; other rows say once, few or many, or leave the size out.

clone_size: .
j_call: TRBJ1-1
d_call: .
v_call: TRBV7-2
cdr3_nt: TGTGCCAGCAGCAGAACCGACAGCCCTATGAACACTGAAGCTTTCTTT
cdr3_aa: CASSRTDSPMNTEAFF

clone_size: .
j_call: TRBJ1-2
d_call: TRBD1
v_call: TRBV7-9
cdr3_nt: TGTGCCTGGGGTAGGACAGGGTTCGGCTACACCTTC
cdr3_aa: CAWGRTGFGYTF

clone_size: .
j_call: TRBJ1-1
d_call: TRBD1
v_call: TRBV19
cdr3_nt: TGTGCCACCAAAACCCGCGACAGGGCGAACACTGAAGCTTTCTTT
cdr3_aa: CATKTRDRANTEAFF

clone_size: .
j_call: TRBJ1-4
d_call: .
v_call: TRBV29-1
cdr3_nt: TGCAGCGTTCGAACAGGGAGAGATGAAAAACTGTTTTTT
cdr3_aa: CSVRTGRDEKLFF

clone_size: few
j_call: TRBJ1-2
d_call: .
v_call: TRBV7-9
cdr3_nt: TGTGCCAGCAGCTTAACAACCGGGGACTATGGCTACACCTTC
cdr3_aa: CASSLTTGDYGYTF

clone_size: few
j_call: TRBJ2-2
d_call: TRBD1
v_call: TRBV9
cdr3_nt: TGTGCCAGCAGGAAAGACAGGGGTAATACCGGGGAGCTGTTTTTT
cdr3_aa: CASRKDRGNTGELFF

clone_size: .
j_call: TRBJ1-4
d_call: .
v_call: TRBV6-5
cdr3_nt: TGTGCCAGCAGCCCCTCTCTCTCTCTGACCTCCTATGAAAAACTGTTTTTT
cdr3_aa: CASSPSLSLTSYEKLFF

clone_size: .
j_call: TRBJ1-4
d_call: .
v_call: TRBV7-9
cdr3_nt: TGTGCCAGCAGCCGAGAACGAGGTTCAACTAATGAAAAACTGCTTTTT
cdr3_aa: CASSRERGSTNEKLLF

clone_size: .
j_call: TRBJ2-7
d_call: .
v_call: TRBV9
cdr3_nt: TGTGCCAGCAGCCAACCGGGACAAAACTACGAGCGGTACTTC
cdr3_aa: CASSQPGQNYERYF

clone_size: few
j_call: TRBJ2-2
d_call: .
v_call: TRBV24-1
cdr3_nt: TGTGCCACCAGTGATTATCGGCCTAGCACCCATCCTGATACCGGGGAGCTGTTTTTT
cdr3_aa: CATSDYRPSTHPDTGELFF

clone_size: few
j_call: TRBJ2-5
d_call: TRBD2
v_call: TRBV20-1
cdr3_nt: TGCAGTGCTAGATACAGACTAGCGGAAGAGACCCAGTACTTC
cdr3_aa: CSARYRLAEETQYF

clone_size: few
j_call: TRBJ1-5
d_call: .
v_call: TRBV2
cdr3_nt: TGTGCCAGCAGTTTCGCAGGGCTAGGTCAGCCCCAGCATTTT
cdr3_aa: CASSFAGLGQPQHF

clone_size: .
j_call: TRBJ1-6
d_call: TRBD1
v_call: TRBV2
cdr3_nt: TGTGCCGCACTAGGGGGCGCGTATTCACCCCTCCACTTT
cdr3_aa: CAALGGAYSPLHF

clone_size: .
j_call: TRBJ1-4
d_call: .
v_call: TRBV29-1
cdr3_nt: TGCAGCGTTTTAGAGACGGAGACTGGGGAAAAACTGTTTTTT
cdr3_aa: CSVLETETGEKLFF

clone_size: .
j_call: TRBJ1-2
d_call: TRBD1
v_call: TRBV5-1
cdr3_nt: TGTGCCAGCAGACCCGCCGGGACAGGGGTCTATGGCTACACCTTC
cdr3_aa: CASRPAGTGVYGYTF

clone_size: few
j_call: TRBJ2-5
d_call: .
v_call: TRBV2
cdr3_nt: TGTGCCAGCAGTATGGGGGGGCAGGGGCAAGAGACCCAGTACTTC
cdr3_aa: CASSMGGQGQETQYF

clone_size: .
j_call: TRBJ2-7
d_call: .
v_call: TRBV7-6
cdr3_nt: TGTGCCAGCAGCATAAGCGGAACCTACGAGCAGTACTTC
cdr3_aa: CASSISGTYEQYF

clone_size: many
j_call: TRBJ1-1
d_call: TRBD1
v_call: TRBV10-3
cdr3_nt: TGTGCCATCAGTCAACAATGGGACAGGGTCACTGAAGCTTTCTTT
cdr3_aa: CAISQQWDRVTEAFF

clone_size: many
j_call: TRBJ2-5
d_call: .
v_call: TRBV7-6
cdr3_nt: TGTGCTAGCAGCCGAAAGGGGGGGCAAGAGACCCAGTACTTC
cdr3_aa: CASSRKGGQETQYF

clone_size: .
j_call: TRBJ1-6
d_call: .
v_call: TRBV29-1
cdr3_nt: TGCAGCGTTGGTCCAGCGGGAGACACTAATTCACCCCTCCACTTT
cdr3_aa: CSVGPAGDTNSPLHF

clone_size: .
j_call: TRBJ2-1
d_call: .
v_call: TRBV2
cdr3_nt: TGTGCCAGCATTAGGGCCCCTCCTTCCTACAATGAGCAGTTCTTC
cdr3_aa: CASIRAPPSYNEQFF

clone_size: .
j_call: TRBJ1-1
d_call: TRBD1
v_call: TRBV10-2
cdr3_nt: TGTGCCAGCATCCGACAGGGGGGGAACACTGAAGCTTTCTTT
cdr3_aa: CASIRQGGNTEAFF

clone_size: few
j_call: TRBJ2-5
d_call: .
v_call: TRBV4-1
cdr3_nt: TGCGCCAGCAGCCAAGATCTTGCGGGGACCCAGACCCAGTACTTC
cdr3_aa: CASSQDLAGTQTQYF

clone_size: .
j_call: TRBJ1-1
d_call: .
v_call: TRBV29-1
cdr3_nt: TGTGCCTGGAGTGTGAACCTTGAAGCTTTCTTT
cdr3_aa: CAWSVNLEAFF

clone_size: .
j_call: TRBJ2-7
d_call: TRBD2
v_call: TRBV7-2
cdr3_nt: TGTGCCAGCAGCTCCTCAACTAGCGGGGGGTCCTACGAGCAGTACTTC
cdr3_aa: CASSSSTSGGSYEQYF

clone_size: many
j_call: TRBJ1-1
d_call: .
v_call: TRBV10-2
cdr3_nt: TGCGCCAGCAGTGCGAGGGACGGAAACACTGAAGCTTTCTTT
cdr3_aa: CASSARDGNTEAFF

clone_size: many
j_call: TRBJ1-4
d_call: .
v_call: TRBV29-1
cdr3_nt: TGCAGCGTCGAGGAAGCGAGGGCTAATGAAAAACTGTTTTTT
cdr3_aa: CSVEEARANEKLFF

clone_size: many
j_call: TRBJ1-2
d_call: .
v_call: TRBV15
cdr3_nt: TGTGCCACCAGCAGACAGAGCACCTTTAACTATGGCTACACCTTC
cdr3_aa: CATSRQSTFNYGYTF

clone_size: once
j_call: TRBJ2-5
d_call: TRBD2
v_call: TRBV7-6
cdr3_nt: TGTGCCGGCAGCCCGCGACTAGCGGGGGGCGAAGGGGAGACCCAGTACTTC
cdr3_aa: CAGSPRLAGGEGETQYF

clone_size: .
j_call: TRBJ1-5
d_call: .
v_call: TRBV19
cdr3_nt: TGTGCCAGTAGTAGCGGGGCACTGGATAGCAATCAGCCCCAGCATTTT
cdr3_aa: CASSSGALDSNQPQHF

clone_size: many
j_call: TRBJ1-6
d_call: .
v_call: TRBV7-9
cdr3_nt: TGTGCCAGCAGCCCCGGGGTCGTTGGGAATTCACCCCTCCACTTT
cdr3_aa: CASSPGVVGNSPLHF

clone_size: few
j_call: TRBJ1-5
d_call: .
v_call: TRBV5-8
cdr3_nt: TGTGCCAGCAGTCCAGGACAGCCGCATCAGCCCCAGCATTTT
cdr3_aa: CASSPGQPHQPQHF

clone_size: .
j_call: TRBJ1-4
d_call: .
v_call: TRBV2
cdr3_nt: TGTGCCAGCAGTGGTCGGACAGCAAAAGGATACGAAAAACTGTTTTTT
cdr3_aa: CASSGRTAKGYEKLFF

clone_size: many
j_call: TRBJ1-2
d_call: .
v_call: TRBV29-1
cdr3_nt: TGCAGCGCCGGAAGAGACATACCTAGTGGCTATGGCTACACCTTC
cdr3_aa: CSAGRDIPSGYGYTF

clone_size: .
j_call: TRBJ1-1
d_call: .
v_call: TRBV29-1
cdr3_nt: TGCAGCGTTATATGGGGTGACACTGAAGCTTTCTTT
cdr3_aa: CSVIWGDTEAFF

clone_size: .
j_call: TRBJ1-1
d_call: TRBD1
v_call: TRBV6-5
cdr3_nt: TGTGCCAGCAGTAACGGACAGGGGGCTGAAGCTTTCTTT
cdr3_aa: CASSNGQGAEAFF

clone_size: many
j_call: TRBJ1-6
d_call: TRBD1
v_call: TRBV10-3
cdr3_nt: TGTGCCACCCGACCGGGACAGGGGGCGGGCAATTCACCCCTCCACTTT
cdr3_aa: CATRPGQGAGNSPLHF

clone_size: .
j_call: TRBJ1-2
d_call: .
v_call: TRBV20-1
cdr3_nt: TGCAGTGCTAGAGACAGGGACTTCTATGGCTACACCTTC
cdr3_aa: CSARDRDFYGYTF

clone_size: .
j_call: TRBJ2-2
d_call: TRBD2
v_call: TRBV12-3/TRBV12-4
cdr3_nt: TGTGCCAGCAATCTAGCGGGAGGGGCCGGGGAGCTGTTTTTT
cdr3_aa: CASNLAGGAGELFF

clone_size: .
j_call: TRBJ2-5
d_call: .
v_call: TRBV7-2
cdr3_nt: TGTGCCAGCAGCGACCCCCCCATTCAAGAGACCCAGTACTTC
cdr3_aa: CASSDPPIQETQYF

clone_size: .
j_call: TRBJ2-5
d_call: TRBD1
v_call: TRBV2
cdr3_nt: TGTGCCAGCAGCACCGGGACAGGGGTAGAGACCCAGTACTTC
cdr3_aa: CASSTGTGVETQYF

clone_size: .
j_call: TRBJ1-1
d_call: TRBD1
v_call: TRBV5-5
cdr3_nt: TGTGCCAGCAGGTTTGGACAGGGAAGTGAAGCTTTCTTT
cdr3_aa: CASRFGQGSEAFF

clone_size: .
j_call: TRBJ1-2
d_call: .
v_call: TRBV7-9
cdr3_nt: TGTGCCAGCAGCCGTGATGTCGGGACCAACTATGGCTACACCTTC
cdr3_aa: CASSRDVGTNYGYTF

clone_size: .
j_call: TRBJ2-7
d_call: .
v_call: TRBV6-1
cdr3_nt: TGTGCCAGCAGTTACCGCCTCACAGGGTACGAGCAGTACTTC
cdr3_aa: CASSYRLTGYEQYF

clone_size: .
j_call: TRBJ1-2
d_call: TRBD1
v_call: TRBV6-5
cdr3_nt: TGTGCCAGCAGATCAGGGACAGCTAACTATGGCCACACCTTC
cdr3_aa: CASRSGTANYGHTF